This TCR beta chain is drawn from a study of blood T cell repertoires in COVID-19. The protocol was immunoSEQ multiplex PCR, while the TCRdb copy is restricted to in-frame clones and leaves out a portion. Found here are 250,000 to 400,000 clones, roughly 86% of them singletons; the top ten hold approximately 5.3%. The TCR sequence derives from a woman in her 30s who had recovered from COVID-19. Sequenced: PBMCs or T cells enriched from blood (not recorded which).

The CDR3 DNA sequence: TGTGCCTGGGGCGACAGGGGCACTGAAGCTTTCTTT. Translating it yields CAWGDRGTEAFF. J is TRBJ1-1 and V is TRBV30; 8 bases align to TRBD1. Trimming took 5 bases from V and 4 from J; bases not matched to a gene: 3. Germline CDR1 and CDR2: GTSNPN and SVGIG (reference sequence). This CDR3 has 12 residues.